Included here is one TCR beta chain sequence, with context. The CDR3 runs 13 residues. Germline CDR1 is LNHDA and CDR2 is SQIVND (reference sequence). V dropped 10 bases and J dropped 6 bases, with 15 bases sitting between them. The data were taken from a study of technical replicates of blood from several donors. Sequencing was performed with immunoSEQ multiplex PCR; in TCRdb, only in-frame clones are kept and a portion is missing. Among about 48,000 clones listed, 80% to 95% were seen once. The TCR originated in a human donor in good health. Some clones in this sample may be carry-over from other donors' samples. The gene calls are TRBV19 and TRBJ2-2; perhaps TRBD1 as D (6 bases). Sequenced: PBMCs. CDR3 residues: CATNREIPGELFF. The CDR3 nucleotides read TGTGCCACCAACAGGGAAATCCCCGGGGAGCTGTTTTTT.